This T cell receptor beta chain was observed in a study of shared clonotypes between healthy human individuals. Turning to the study itself: A donor's plate count was three for CD4 naive and three for CD4 memory; CD8 naive had two and CD8 memory one.

The method was immunoSEQ multiplex PCR; TCRdb's version includes in-frame clones alone and lacks a portion of them. Altogether about 1.4 million clones are present, about 96% being singletons, with the ten largest covering roughly 1.2%. Notes on the study in general: Several donors shared 5% to 5.5% of their naive CD4 clonotypes.

Of note for this clone: The antigen is not known.

Trimming removed 5 bases from V and 5 bases from J; junction bases left unmatched: 5. The CDR3 spans 13 residues. CDR1 and CDR2 (germline): WSHSY, SAAADI. Sequenced material: naive CD4+ T cells sorted from blood. The subset was: CD45RA+ positively selected. This clonotype was sampled from a man aged 25 to 45 in good health. The chain combines TRBV10-2 with TRBJ2-5; 7 bases are a match to TRBD2. The CDR3 coding sequence is TGCGCCAGCAGTACTCTAGCGGTCGAGACCCAGTACTTC. Its protein is CASSTLAVETQYF.